The sequence of this T cell receptor beta chain was determined in a study of cytomegalovirus exposure and HLA in healthy donors. Whole-study findings and limits: Later work showed greater clonal expansion in HLA-associated TCR beta chains than in equally common others. Associated with HLA alleles at 0.05 false discovery rate in a later analysis were 16,951 TCR beta sequences. Cytomegalovirus-associated TCR beta chains were listed, numbering more than 150.

All the people who gave samples were healthy bone marrow donors. V was pared by 8 bases and J by 3 bases, with 6 bases of the junction left unmatched. CDR3 size: 12 residues. Germline CDR1 and CDR2: SQVTM and ANQGSEA. Researchers ran the PCR with 60 Vbeta and 13 Jbeta primers. Repertoires were generated with immunoSEQ multiplex PCR, while TCRdb's copy carries only in-frame clones and drops some. The sample yields more than 150,000 clones, 76% seen once. A remark on this clone: What it binds is unknown.

Sequenced input: PBMCs. The receptor's source is a woman in her twenties or thirties in good health and CMV-seropositive. The chain carries TRBV29-1 and TRBJ2-7; 8 positions match TRBD1. CDR3 sequence (DNA): TGCAGCTTTCGGACAGGGAGCTACGAGCAGTACTTC. Translated, it gives CSFRTGSYEQYF.